Listed here are 16 T cell receptor beta chains from one sample, sequenced in a study of blood T cell repertoires in COVID-19. The protocol was immunoSEQ multiplex PCR, while the TCRdb copy is restricted to in-frame clones and leaves out a portion. The profile shows some 360,000 clones, 87% of them singletons. The sample comprised peripheral blood. These receptors all stem from a woman aged 55 to 70 with COVID-19, enrolled during active disease.

CDR3 in amino acids: CASSFSQETQYF. The CDR3 region has the DNA TGCGCCAGCAGCTTCAGTCAAGAGACCCAGTACTTC. This sequence joins TRBV5-1 and TRBJ2-5; no clear D gene. CDR3 length equals 12 residues. The V gene's germline CDR1 is SGHRS and CDR2 YFSETQ. V dropped 2 bases and J dropped 2 bases, with 4 bases sitting between them.

The V call is TRBV30, the J call TRBJ1-2, with 7 bases that match TRBD1. The J segment lost 4 bases and the V segment lost 7 bases, leaving 15 bases of the junction unmatched. Germline CDR1 and CDR2: GTSNPN and SVGIG (reference sequence). The length of the CDR3 is 15 residues. The CDR3 DNA reads as TGTGCCTCTAATAAATTTACAGGGGCCTCCTATGGCTACACCTTC. It yields the protein CASNKFTGASYGYTF. The whole variable domain, filled in from reference TRBV30 and TRBJ1-2, reads SQTIHQWPATLVQPVGSPLSLECTVEGTSNPNLYWYRQAAGRGLQLLFYSVGIGQISSEVPQNLSASRPQDRQFILSSKKLLLSDSGFYLCASNKFTGASYGYTFGSGTRLTVV.

This chain links TRBV7-2 with TRBJ1-1; a possible D gene is TRBD1 (5 bases). CDR3 length: 13 amino acids. Germline assignment: CDR1 SGHTA and CDR2 FQGNSA. Trimming removed 5 bases at V and 1 base at J, with 8 bases between. The CDR3 loop is CASSAGPNTEAFF. CDR3 nucleotide sequence: TGTGCCAGCAGCGCGGGGCCGAACACTGAAGCTTTCTTT.

The chain links TRBV6-5 to TRBJ1-1; 8 bases are a match to TRBD1. The CDR3 has 15 residues. Trimming cost V 6 bases and J 1 base; bases outside gene matches: 7. Germline lookup yields CDR1 MNHEY and CDR2 SVGAGI. This chain's CDR3 is CASRTGAISNTEAFF. DNA for the CDR3: TGTGCCAGCAGGACAGGGGCCATCTCGAACACTGAAGCTTTCTTT.

V is TRBV2 and J is TRBJ2-3; TRBD2 aligns across 11 bases. This CDR3 has 15 residues. Trimming removed 7 bases from V and 2 bases from J; junction bases left unmatched: 5. Germline V gives CDR1 SNHLY, CDR2 FYNNEI. The CDR3 protein is CASILAGGYTDTQYF. CDR3 nucleotide sequence: TGTGCCAGCATCCTAGCGGGGGGATACACAGATACGCAGTATTTT.

The CDR3 bases are TGCGCCAGCAGTGAGACAGGGCCCTATGGCTACACCTTC. Residues: CASSETGPYGYTF. V is TRBV5-1 and J is TRBJ1-2; 7 bases match TRBD1. V was clipped by 5 bases and J by 4 bases; unmatched bases: 5. The CDR3 spans 13 residues. Germline V gene sequence: CDR1 SGHRS, CDR2 YFSETQ. The full variable domain, rest sourced from reference TRBV5-1 and TRBJ1-2, is KAGVTQTPRYLIKTRGQQVTLSCSPISGHRSVSWYQQTPGQGLQFLFEYFSETQRNKGNFPGRFSGRQFSNSRSEMNVSTLELGDSALYLCASSETGPYGYTFGSGTRLTVV.

The chain has TRBV2 and TRBJ2-1, with TRBD2 matching over 9 bases. The trim removed 7 bases at V and 8 bases at J, leaving 27 bases unmatched. Germline V lookup: CDR1 SNHLY, CDR2 FYNNEI. CDR3 length: 20 amino acids. CDR3 sequence: CASTSRASSGDYYLDYEQFF. Written as DNA, the CDR3 is TGTGCCAGCACCTCGAGGGCTTCTAGCGGGGATTATTATTTGGACTATGAGCAGTTCTTC. The whole variable domain, filled in from reference TRBV2 and TRBJ2-1, reads EPEVTQTPSHQVTQMGQEVILRCVPISNHLYFYWYRQILGQKVEFLVSFYNNEISEKSEIFDDQFSVERPDGSNFTLKIRSTKLEDSAMYFCASTSRASSGDYYLDYEQFFGPGTRLTVL.

V usage is TRBV5-1 and J usage is TRBJ2-7, with a weak D call TRBD2 (8 bases). Germline-derived CDR1 and CDR2 are SGHRS and YFSETQ. The CDR3 has 18 residues. Trimming left V 2 bases short and J 6 bases short, with 27 bases between. CDR3 protein: CASSFFLGGRGLALEQYF. CDR3 nucleotide sequence: TGCGCCAGCAGCTTTTTCCTAGGGGGCAGAGGACTAGCCCTCGAGCAGTACTTC. Full variable domain (rest looked up from reference TRBV5-1 and TRBJ2-7): KAGVTQTPRYLIKTRGQQVTLSCSPISGHRSVSWYQQTPGQGLQFLFEYFSETQRNKGNFPGRFSGRQFSNSRSEMNVSTLELGDSALYLCASSFFLGGRGLALEQYFGPGTRLTVT.

This chain links TRBV7-8 with TRBJ2-3; D unresolved. Germline V gives CDR1 SGHVS, CDR2 FQNEAQ. This CDR3 comprises 10 residues. The ends were cut back, 8 bases at V and 6 bases at J, with 6 bases in the middle. This CDR3 reads CASGLDTQYF. The CDR3 coding sequence is TGTGCCAGCGGGCTCGATACGCAGTATTTT.

The chain links TRBV12-3 or TRBV12-4 to TRBJ1-6, with D hard to call. The CDR3 covers 13 residues. V lost 4 bases and J 7 bases, leaving 8 bases between the germline ends. In nucleotides, the CDR3 is TGTGCCAGCAGTTATACAGAGAATTCACCCCTCCACTTT. This gives the protein CASSYTENSPLHF.

This chain uses TRBV5-1 with TRBJ1-2; maybe TRBD1 (6 bases). This CDR3 has 16 amino acids. Trimming removed 2 bases from V and 5 bases from J, with 19 bases in between. From germline, CDR1 is SGHRS and CDR2 YFSETQ. In DNA, the CDR3 is TGCGCCAGCAGCTTCAGGGGCAGGGTGGATGGTTATGGCTACACCTTC. It specifies CASSFRGRVDGYGYTF.

The V call is TRBV2, the J call TRBJ2-7; 9 bases fit TRBD1. Germline V CDR1 and CDR2: SNHLY, FYNNEI. After removal of 8 bases from V and 2 bases from J, the junction contained 1 base not matched to a gene. The CDR3 is made up of 12 amino acids. The CDR3 loop is CASRQGAYEQYF. In nucleotides, the CDR3 is TGTGCCAGCCGACAGGGGGCCTACGAGCAGTACTTC.

The chain links TRBV10-3 to TRBJ2-5, with D possibly being TRBD2 (6 bases). Trimming removed 2 bases at V and 2 bases at J, with 9 bases between. The CDR3 consists of 14 residues. Germline CDR1 reads ENHRY; CDR2 reads SYGVKD. The CDR3 DNA sequence: TGTGCCATCAGTGAGCGGGACTCACAAGAGACCCAGTACTTC. It codes for CAISERDSQETQYF.

This rearrangement joins TRBV7-3 to TRBJ2-3, with D possibly being TRBD1 (6 bases). The CDR3 runs to 14 residues. V shed 6 bases and J shed 6 bases, with 16 bases lying between them. The germline V gene encodes CDR1 SGHTA and CDR2 FQGTGA. The CDR3 loop reads CASSLKDRPDTQYF. CDR3 sequence (DNA): TGTGCCAGCAGTCTCAAGGACAGACCCGATACGCAGTATTTT.

The chain has TRBV27 and TRBJ2-7, with 10 positions matching TRBD2. This CDR3 has 14 amino acids. Germline V CDR1 and CDR2: MNHEY, SMNVEV (reference sequence). V trimming: 8 bases; J trimming: 2 bases; junction bases outside the gene matches: 6. CDR3 sequence reads: CASGTLAGAYEQYF. The CDR3 DNA is TGTGCCAGCGGAACGCTAGCGGGGGCCTACGAGCAGTACTTC.

The J gene is TRBJ2-2, the V gene TRBV9, with TRBD2 matching 7 bases. Germline loops: CDR1 SGDLS, CDR2 YYNGEE. The CDR3 has 16 residues. Losses at the gene ends were 4 bases for V and 3 bases for J; bases not matched to a gene: 9. The CDR3 spells CASSPRVAGDTGELFF. The CDR3 DNA follows: TGTGCCAGCAGCCCAAGGGTGGCGGGGGACACCGGGGAGCTGTTTTTT. Using reference TRBV9 and TRBJ2-2 for the parts outside the CDR3, the full variable domain is DSGVTQTPKHLITATGQRVTLRCSPRSGDLSVYWYQQSLDQGLQFLIQYYNGEERAKGNILERFSAQQFPDLHSELNLSSLELGDSALYFCASSPRVAGDTGELFFGEGSRLTVL.